This passage covers 32 T cell receptor beta chains from one sample sequenced in a study of blood T cell repertoires in COVID-19. TCRdb keeps only in-frame clones here, not all; method: immunoSEQ multiplex PCR. The repertoire holds about 160,000 clones, 82% seen once, with about 20% in the top ten. Source material: peripheral blood. Receptors were obtained from a woman older than 75 with acute or convalescent COVID-19.

J is TRBJ1-5 and V is TRBV5-1; D is unresolved. The V gene's germline CDR1 is SGHRS and CDR2 YFSETQ. The CDR3 is 14 residues long. The ends were cut back, 0 bases at V and 5 bases at J, with 9 bases in the middle. This CDR3 is CASSLDAVDQPQHF. In nucleotides, the CDR3 is TGCGCCAGCAGCTTGGACGCGGTCGATCAGCCCCAGCATTTT. Full variable domain (rest looked up from reference TRBV5-1 and TRBJ1-5): KAGVTQTPRYLIKTRGQQVTLSCSPISGHRSVSWYQQTPGQGLQFLFEYFSETQRNKGNFPGRFSGRQFSNSRSEMNVSTLELGDSALYLCASSLDAVDQPQHFGDGTRLSIL.

This chain connects TRBV20-1 to TRBJ1-1, with D maybe TRBD1 (5 bases). CDR1 is DFQATT and CDR2 is SNEGSKA in the germline V gene (reference sequence). This CDR3 is 15 amino acids long. V was pared by 3 bases and J by 4 bases, with 18 bases between. The CDR3 here is CSASWGWVGGTEAFF. The CDR3 DNA sequence: TGCAGTGCTAGTTGGGGCTGGGTGGGGGGCACTGAAGCTTTCTTT.

This sequence joins TRBV30 and TRBJ2-2; a weak D match, TRBD2 (6 bases). With 5 bases removed from V and 4 bases from J, the gap between germline ends came to 14 bases. The CDR3 runs 14 residues. CDR1 is GTSNPN and CDR2 is SVGIG in the germline V gene (reference sequence). CDR3 sequence reads: CAWATRGRTGELFF. For the CDR3, the DNA is TGTGCCTGGGCTACGCGGGGCCGCACCGGGGAGCTGTTTTTT. Full variable domain (rest looked up from reference TRBV30 and TRBJ2-2): SQTIHQWPATLVQPVGSPLSLECTVEGTSNPNLYWYRQAAGRGLQLLFYSVGIGQISSEVPQNLSASRPQDRQFILSSKKLLLSDSGFYLCAWATRGRTGELFFGEGSRLTVL.

Only one count was recorded for this clone. V gene TRBV9 combines with J gene TRBJ1-2; 7 positions agree with TRBD1. V shed 3 bases and J 9 bases; nucleotides not matched to a gene: 11. This CDR3 spans 14 amino acids. In germline, CDR1 is SGDLS, CDR2 YYNGEE. CDR3 amino acids: CASSGNWDSPSYTF. The CDR3 coding sequence is TGTGCCAGCAGCGGTAACTGGGACAGCCCGAGCTACACCTTC.

V gene TRBV5-4 combines with J gene TRBJ2-3; 9 bases match TRBD1. From germline, CDR1 is SGHNT and CDR2 YYREEE (reference sequence). This CDR3 region has 15 residues. The ends lost 3 bases at V and 2 bases at J; junction bases unmatched: 4. CDR3 in amino acids: CASSSGTGHTDTQYF. CDR3 nucleotide sequence: TGTGCCAGCAGCTCCGGGACAGGGCACACAGATACGCAGTATTTT.

This clone has only a few counts. J is TRBJ2-1 and V is TRBV6-6; 10 bases match TRBD1. The CDR3 sequence is 15 residues long. J lost 7 bases, V lost 5 bases, and 8 bases had no gene match. Germline V lookup: CDR1 MNHNY, CDR2 SVGAGI (reference sequence). CDR3: CASSDPGQGSNEQFF. The CDR3 nucleotides are TGTGCCAGCAGTGATCCGGGACAGGGGTCAAATGAGCAGTTCTTC.

The chain carries TRBV10-3 and TRBJ2-5, with 8 bases that match TRBD1. The CDR3 has 14 amino acids. V gave up 4 bases and J gave up 6 bases; unmatched junction bases: 7. Germline CDR1 is ENHRY and CDR2 is SYGVKD. The DNA for the CDR3 is TGTGCCATCAGTGGATCGACAGGGGAACAGACCCAGTACTTC. Residues: CAISGSTGEQTQYF.

This clone has just one count. The rearrangement uses TRBV25-1 and TRBJ1-6; D gene uncertain. Germline-derived CDR1 and CDR2 are MGHDK and SYGVNS. The CDR3 loop spans 14 amino acids. V lost 1 base and J lost 7, with 8 bases in between. CDR3 nucleotides: TGTGCCAGCAGTGAATGGAGAGAAAATTCACCCCTCCACTTT. Translating it yields CASSEWRENSPLHF.

This clone was counted only a few times. The gene calls are TRBV4-3 and TRBJ2-1, with 11 bases matching TRBD2. The CDR3 covers 16 residues. Germline-derived CDR1 and CDR2 are LGHNA and YSLEER. The junction had 3 bases not matched to a gene; V was cut back by 3 bases and J by 2 bases. Here the CDR3 reads CASSHPGLAAYNEQFF. Written as DNA, the CDR3 is TGCGCCAGCAGCCATCCGGGACTAGCGGCCTACAATGAGCAGTTCTTC.

This chain joins TRBV9 and TRBJ2-2; TRBD2 matches 8 bases. The CDR3 is 16 residues long. From germline, CDR1 is SGDLS and CDR2 YYNGEE. V dropped 7 bases and J dropped 4; count of bases not matched to a gene: 12. CDR3 residues: CASHPGGAGVTGELFF. The CDR3 nucleotides read TGTGCCAGCCACCCCGGGGGAGCGGGAGTCACCGGGGAGCTGTTTTTT. Filled out from reference TRBV9 and TRBJ2-2, the complete variable domain reads DSGVTQTPKHLITATGQRVTLRCSPRSGDLSVYWYQQSLDQGLQFLIQYYNGEERAKGNILERFSAQQFPDLHSELNLSSLELGDSALYFCASHPGGAGVTGELFFGEGSRLTVL.

The chain joins TRBV18 to TRBJ2-7, with a tentative D call TRBD1 (6 bases). V dropped 6 bases and J dropped 4 bases, with 16 bases sitting between them. Germline V gives CDR1 KGHSH, CDR2 LQKENI. CDR3 size: 14 residues. The CDR3 DNA follows: TGTGCCAGCTCGTCCCTGGGGACACAATACGAGCAGTACTTC. It translates to CASSSLGTQYEQYF.

The chain links TRBV7-2 to TRBJ1-2, with 9 positions matching TRBD1. The V and J ends lost 3 bases and 8 bases, in that order; junction bases with no gene match: 7. The germline gives CDR1 SGHTA, CDR2 FQGNSA. The CDR3 consists of 14 residues. This chain's CDR3 is CASSFLQGAGGYTF. The CDR3 nucleotides are TGTGCCAGCAGCTTTCTACAGGGGGCAGGGGGCTACACCTTC.

The V and J genes are TRBV30 and TRBJ2-1; tentative D call: TRBD2 (5 bases). The CDR3 totals 14 residues. The V gene lost 3 bases and the J gene lost 2 bases, with 11 bases spanning the gap. Germline CDR1 reads GTSNPN; CDR2 reads SVGIG (reference sequence). The CDR3 DNA follows: TGTGCCTGGAGGGGCGGAGGAACCTACAATGAGCAGTTCTTC. Encoded protein: CAWRGGGTYNEQFF.

The rearrangement links TRBV3-1 (or the pseudogene TRBV3-2) to TRBJ1-5; D gene unclear. V dropped 1 base and J dropped 6 bases, with 10 bases sitting between them. The germline gives CDR1 LGHDT, CDR2 YNNKEL (reference sequence). The CDR3 covers 14 residues. The CDR3 loop reads CASSQVPGGQPQHF. The DNA for the CDR3 is TGTGCCAGCAGCCAAGTTCCTGGCGGTCAGCCCCAGCATTTT.

The chain recombines TRBV18 with TRBJ2-1, with a weak D call TRBD1 (5 bases). V lost 1 base to trimming and J lost 4 bases, with 8 bases between them. The CDR3 sequence is 14 residues long. Germline assignment: CDR1 KGHSH and CDR2 LQKENI. The CDR3 loop is CASSPHQGYNEQFF. CDR3 DNA sequence: TGTGCCAGCTCACCACATCAGGGATACAATGAGCAGTTCTTC.

This rearrangement joins TRBV12-3 or TRBV12-4 to TRBJ1-2; a possible D gene is TRBD1 (6 bases). V was trimmed by 2 bases and J by 4 bases, leaving 8 bases between them. The CDR3 covers 13 residues. Here the CDR3 reads CASSLRDTYGYTF. Written as DNA, the CDR3 is TGTGCCAGCAGTTTAAGGGACACCTATGGCTACACCTTC.

The rearrangement uses TRBV4-1 and TRBJ2-1; 7 nucleotides agree with TRBD1. CDR1 is MGHRA, CDR2 YSYEKL, per germline. CDR3 length: 15 amino acids. With V trimmed by 0 bases and J by 7 bases, 6 bases remained unmatched. The CDR3 bases are TGCGCCAGCAGCCAAGATAGGGACAGTGGTAATGAGCAGTTCTTC. Protein sequence: CASSQDRDSGNEQFF.

The chain uses TRBV5-1 and TRBJ2-5; 9 nucleotides agree with TRBD2. The CDR3 spans 17 residues. CDR1 SGHRS and CDR2 YFSETQ come from the germline V gene. J gave up 4 bases and V 0 bases, and 10 bases lay outside the gene matches. CDR3 loop: CASSLGQGAGGRETQYF. The CDR3 nucleotides read TGCGCCAGCAGCTTGGGGCAGGGAGCGGGAGGAAGAGAGACCCAGTACTTC.

The chain is built from TRBV5-6 and TRBJ2-2, with 9 bases lining up with TRBD2. V gave up 4 bases and J gave up 0 bases; unmatched junction bases: 7. There are 17 residues in the CDR3. Germline assignment: CDR1 SGHDT and CDR2 YYEEEE. Here the CDR3 DNA reads TGTGCCAGCAGCCTCCTCCTAGCGGGGCCGAACACCGGGGAGCTGTTTTTT. Encoded protein: CASSLLLAGPNTGELFF.

This chain links TRBV19 with TRBJ2-1; TRBD1 aligns across 12 bases. CDR1 is LNHDA and CDR2 is SQIVND in the germline V gene (reference sequence). The CDR3 is made up of 17 amino acids. V dropped 4 bases and J dropped 8; count of bases not matched to a gene: 12. The CDR3 is CASSNPGQGAIGDEQFF. The CDR3 DNA sequence: TGTGCCAGTAGTAACCCGGGACAGGGGGCAATTGGGGATGAGCAGTTCTTC.

V gene TRBV5-4 combines with J gene TRBJ1-2; 10 positions agree with TRBD1. The CDR3 extends over 16 amino acids. Germline loops: CDR1 SGHNT, CDR2 YYREEE (reference sequence). The V segment lost 0 bases and the J segment 3 bases; nucleotides outside the gene matches: 5. The CDR3 spells CASSLALDRGHYGYTF. The CDR3 nucleotides read TGTGCCAGCAGCTTGGCCCTAGACAGGGGGCACTATGGCTACACCTTC.

This chain uses TRBV2 with TRBJ2-7; 10 bases align to TRBD2. Germline-derived CDR1 and CDR2 are SNHLY and FYNNEI. This CDR3 is built from 14 residues. J lost 0 bases, V lost 5 bases, and 1 base had no gene match. The CDR3 protein is CASSSGRASYEQYF. DNA for the CDR3: TGTGCCAGCAGTAGCGGGAGGGCCTCCTACGAGCAGTACTTC.

The V call is TRBV4-1, the J call TRBJ1-5; the D is unclear. This CDR3 contains 14 residues. Trimming took 0 bases from V and 7 from J, leaving 10 bases between them. Germline V gene data show CDR1 as MGHRA and CDR2 as YSYEKL. CDR3 DNA sequence: TGCGCCAGCAGCCAAGATGGAGCTTGGCAGCCCCAGCATTTT. It encodes CASSQDGAWQPQHF.

V gene TRBV5-1 combines with J gene TRBJ2-1; possibly TRBD1 for D (6 bases). V lost 1 base and J 8 bases, leaving 10 bases between the germline ends. Germline assignment: CDR1 SGHRS and CDR2 YFSETQ. This CDR3 is built from 13 residues. CDR3 amino acids: CASSLQGNDEQFF. The CDR3 DNA sequence: TGCGCCAGCAGCTTGCAGGGGAACGATGAGCAGTTCTTC.

The rearrangement joins TRBV5-6 to TRBJ2-1; 9 bases fit TRBD2. CDR1 and CDR2 (germline): SGHDT, YYEEEE. This CDR3 has 15 amino acids. The junction had 6 bases not matched to a gene; V was cut back by 5 bases and J by 3 bases. The CDR3 reads CASSIAGVNYNEQFF. As DNA, the CDR3 is TGTGCCAGCAGTATAGCGGGAGTTAACTACAATGAGCAGTTCTTC.

The V call is TRBV18, the J call TRBJ1-2; D is undetermined. CDR3 size: 15 residues. Trimming cost V 0 bases and J 0 bases, with 8 bases left between them. Germline lookup yields CDR1 KGHSH and CDR2 LQKENI. CDR3 DNA sequence: TGTGCCAGCTCACCACCGGGCAGAGCTAACTATGGCTACACCTTC. It encodes CASSPPGRANYGYTF. Full variable domain (rest looked up from reference TRBV18 and TRBJ1-2): NAGVMQNPRHLVRRRGQEARLRCSPMKGHSHVYWYRQLPEEGLKFMVYLQKENIIDESGMPKERFSAEFPKEGPSILRIQQVVRGDSAAYFCASSPPGRANYGYTFGSGTRLTVV.

The rearrangement uses TRBV5-5 and TRBJ2-1, with 7 bases that match TRBD2. The germline V gene has CDR1 SGHKS and CDR2 YYEKEE (reference sequence). Trimming removed 5 bases from V and 4 bases from J; junction bases left unmatched: 15. The CDR3 length is 17 residues. The CDR3 coding sequence is TGTGCCAGCAGTTCTTATCTAGCGGATTACCTTTACAATGAGCAGTTCTTC. This encodes CASSSYLADYLYNEQFF. Drawing the rest from reference TRBV5-5 and TRBJ2-1, the complete variable domain is DAGVTQSPTHLIKTRGQQVTLRCSPISGHKSVSWYQQVLGQGPQFIFQYYEKEERGRGNFPDRFSARQFPNYSSELNVNALLLGDSALYLCASSSYLADYLYNEQFFGPGTRLTVL.

The chain links TRBV5-1 to TRBJ1-2; TRBD1 aligns across 7 bases. Per the germline V gene, CDR1 is SGHRS and CDR2 is YFSETQ. The J segment lost 8 bases and the V segment lost 7 bases, leaving 14 bases of the junction unmatched. The CDR3 covers 14 residues. The CDR3 sequence is CASAPGTALDGYTF. CDR3 DNA sequence: TGCGCCAGCGCTCCCGGGACAGCGCTTGACGGCTACACCTTC.

This chain uses TRBV5-1 with TRBJ1-3; 7 positions agree with TRBD1. CDR3 length equals 15 residues. V lost 4 bases to trimming and J lost 2 bases; unmatched junction nucleotides: 6. The V gene's germline CDR1 is SGHRS and CDR2 YFSETQ. CDR3 region: CASSRSQGTGNTIYF. For the CDR3, the DNA is TGCGCCAGCAGCCGCTCACAGGGGACTGGAAACACCATATATTTT. Full variable domain (outside the CDR3, taken from reference TRBV5-1 and TRBJ1-3): KAGVTQTPRYLIKTRGQQVTLSCSPISGHRSVSWYQQTPGQGLQFLFEYFSETQRNKGNFPGRFSGRQFSNSRSEMNVSTLELGDSALYLCASSRSQGTGNTIYFGEGSWLTVV.

The J gene is TRBJ1-4, the V gene TRBV15, with 7 bases identical to TRBD1. CDR3 length: 15 amino acids. V lost 1 base to trimming and J lost 4 bases; unmatched junction nucleotides: 3. Per germline, CDR1 LNHNV and CDR2 YYDKDF (reference sequence). The CDR3 loop reads CATSRVGTVNEKLFF. DNA for the CDR3: TGTGCCACCAGCAGAGTGGGGACAGTTAATGAAAAACTGTTTTTT.

This clone showed up just a few times. The chain recombines TRBV11-3 with TRBJ2-3, with D possibly being TRBD1 (6 bases). Trimming removed 5 bases at V and 1 base at J, with 10 bases between. This CDR3 spans 14 amino acids. CDR1 is SGHNT and CDR2 is YENEEA in the germline V gene. CDR3 loop: CASSPHRGTDTQYF. In nucleotides, the CDR3 is TGTGCCAGCAGCCCCCACAGGGGCACAGATACGCAGTATTTT.

V and J are TRBV6-5 and TRBJ1-5; D not certain. The germline gives CDR1 MNHEY, CDR2 SVGAGI. The V end lost 6 bases, the J end lost 5 bases, and 14 bases lay between the germline ends. The CDR3 loop spans 14 amino acids. CDR3 sequence: CASSLKRTYQPQHF. CDR3 DNA: TGTGCCAGCAGCCTCAAGCGAACCTATCAGCCCCAGCATTTT.